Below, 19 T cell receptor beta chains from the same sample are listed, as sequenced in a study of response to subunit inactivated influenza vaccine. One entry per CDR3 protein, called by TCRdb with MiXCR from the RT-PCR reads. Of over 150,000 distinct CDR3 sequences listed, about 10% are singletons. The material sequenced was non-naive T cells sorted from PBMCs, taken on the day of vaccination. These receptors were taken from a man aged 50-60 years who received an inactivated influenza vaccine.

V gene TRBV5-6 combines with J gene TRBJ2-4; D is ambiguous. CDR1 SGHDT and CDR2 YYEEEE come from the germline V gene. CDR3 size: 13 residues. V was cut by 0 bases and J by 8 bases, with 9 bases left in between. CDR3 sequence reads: CASSLVDRDIQYF. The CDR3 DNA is TGTGCCAGCAGCTTGGTGGATCGGGACATTCAGTACTTC.

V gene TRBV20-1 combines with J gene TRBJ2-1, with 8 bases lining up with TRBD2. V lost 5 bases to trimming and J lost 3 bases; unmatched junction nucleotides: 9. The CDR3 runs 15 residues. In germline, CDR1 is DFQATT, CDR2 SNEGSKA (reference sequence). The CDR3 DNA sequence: TGCAGTGCTGCCGATAGCGGGGCCATCTACAATGAGCAGTTCTTC. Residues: CSAADSGAIYNEQFF.

CDR3 region: CATSRGGRQPQHF. For the CDR3, the DNA is TGTGCCACCAGCAGAGGGGGCCGTCAGCCCCAGCATTTT. The chain employs TRBV15 and TRBJ1-5, with D perhaps TRBD1 (5 bases). Germline V lookup: CDR1 LNHNV, CDR2 YYDKDF (reference sequence). CDR3 size: 13 residues. With 1 base removed from V and 6 bases from J, the gap between germline ends came to 7 bases.

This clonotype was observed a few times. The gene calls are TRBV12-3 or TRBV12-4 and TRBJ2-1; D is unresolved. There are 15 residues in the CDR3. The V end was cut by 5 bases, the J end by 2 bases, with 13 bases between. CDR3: CASSRVQRAYNEQFF. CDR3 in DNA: TGTGCCAGCAGTAGAGTCCAGCGCGCCTACAATGAGCAGTTCTTC.

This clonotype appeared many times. The CDR3 sequence: CASSLRSSGANVLTF. CDR3 bases: TGCGCCAGCAGCTTGCGGAGCTCTGGGGCCAACGTCCTGACTTTC. This chain uses TRBV5-1 with TRBJ2-6, with unresolved D. The V end was cut by 1 base, the J end by 0 bases, with 5 bases between. This CDR3 region has 15 residues. Germline loops: CDR1 SGHRS, CDR2 YFSETQ.

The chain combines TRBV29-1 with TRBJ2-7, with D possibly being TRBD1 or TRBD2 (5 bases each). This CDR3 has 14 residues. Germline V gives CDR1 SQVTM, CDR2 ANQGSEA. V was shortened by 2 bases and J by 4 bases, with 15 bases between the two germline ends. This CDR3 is CSVERAGTDYEQYF. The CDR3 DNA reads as TGCAGCGTTGAAAGAGCCGGGACCGATTACGAGCAGTACTTC.

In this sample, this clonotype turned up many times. This CDR3 is CSARTRVVRDYGYTF. CDR3 bases: TGCAGTGCTAGGACCAGGGTTGTGAGGGACTATGGCTACACCTTC. The chain carries TRBV20-1 and TRBJ1-2, with a tentative D call TRBD1 (5 bases). Germline-derived CDR1 and CDR2 are DFQATT and SNEGSKA (reference sequence). V was trimmed by 3 bases and J by 3 bases, leaving 17 bases between them. The CDR3 is made up of 15 amino acids.

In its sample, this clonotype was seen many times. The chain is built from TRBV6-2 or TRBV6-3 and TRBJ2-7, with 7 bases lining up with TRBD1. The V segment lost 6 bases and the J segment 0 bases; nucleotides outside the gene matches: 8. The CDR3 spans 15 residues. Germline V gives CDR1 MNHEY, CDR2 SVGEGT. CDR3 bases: TGTGCCAGCAGAGTGGACAGGTTAGCCTCCTACGAGCAGTACTTC. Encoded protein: CASRVDRLASYEQYF.

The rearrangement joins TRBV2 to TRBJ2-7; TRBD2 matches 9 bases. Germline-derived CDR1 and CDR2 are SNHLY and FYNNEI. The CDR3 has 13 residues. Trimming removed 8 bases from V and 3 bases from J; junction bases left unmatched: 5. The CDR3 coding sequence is TGTGCCAGCGGACGACTAGCGGACTACGAGCAGTACTTC. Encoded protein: CASGRLADYEQYF.

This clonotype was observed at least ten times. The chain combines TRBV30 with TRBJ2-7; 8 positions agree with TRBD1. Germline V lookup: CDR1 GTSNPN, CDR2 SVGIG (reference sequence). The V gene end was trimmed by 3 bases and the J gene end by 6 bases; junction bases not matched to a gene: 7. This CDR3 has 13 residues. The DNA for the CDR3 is TGTGCCTGGAGAACCTTTACAGGGGGCGAGCAGTACTTC. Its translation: CAWRTFTGGEQYF. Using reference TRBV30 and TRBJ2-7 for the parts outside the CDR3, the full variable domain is SQTIHQWPATLVQPVGSPLSLECTVEGTSNPNLYWYRQAAGRGLQLLFYSVGIGQISSEVPQNLSASRPQDRQFILSSKKLLLSDSGFYLCAWRTFTGGEQYFGPGTRLTVT.

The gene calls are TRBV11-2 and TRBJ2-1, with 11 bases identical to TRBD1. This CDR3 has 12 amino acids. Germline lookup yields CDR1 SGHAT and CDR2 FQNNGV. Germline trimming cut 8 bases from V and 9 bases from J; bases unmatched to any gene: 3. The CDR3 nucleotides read TGTGCCAGCGGCGGGACAGGGGGTGAGCAGTTCTTC. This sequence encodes CASGGTGGEQFF.

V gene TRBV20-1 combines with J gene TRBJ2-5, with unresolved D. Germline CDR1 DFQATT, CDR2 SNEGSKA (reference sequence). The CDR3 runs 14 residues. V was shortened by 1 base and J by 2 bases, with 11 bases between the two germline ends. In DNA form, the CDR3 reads TGCAGTGCTAGAGTTACGACTCCTCAAGAGACCCAGTACTTC. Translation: CSARVTTPQETQYF.

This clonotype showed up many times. This CDR3 reads CASSLRQSDTQYF. The CDR3 region has the DNA TGCGCCAGCAGCTTGAGACAGTCAGATACGCAGTATTTT. The chain has TRBV5-1 and TRBJ2-3, with D possibly matching TRBD1 (5 bases). Trimming pared 1 base from V and 4 bases from J, leaving 7 bases between. Germline-derived CDR1 and CDR2 are SGHRS and YFSETQ. This CDR3 has 13 residues.

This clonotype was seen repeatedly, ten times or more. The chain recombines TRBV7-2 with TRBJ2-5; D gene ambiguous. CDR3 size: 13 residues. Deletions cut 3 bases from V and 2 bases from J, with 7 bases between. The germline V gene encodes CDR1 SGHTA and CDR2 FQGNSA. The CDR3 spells CASSFSQQETQYF. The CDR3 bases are TGTGCCAGCAGCTTTTCCCAGCAAGAGACCCAGTACTTC.

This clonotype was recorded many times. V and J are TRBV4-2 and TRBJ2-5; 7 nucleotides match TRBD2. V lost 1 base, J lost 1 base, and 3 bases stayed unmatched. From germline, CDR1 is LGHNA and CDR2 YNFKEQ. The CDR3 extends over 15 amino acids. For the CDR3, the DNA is TGTGCCAGCAGCCAAGGGCTAGCGGTCCAAGAGACCCAGTACTTC. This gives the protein CASSQGLAVQETQYF.

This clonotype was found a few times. CDR3 coding DNA: TGCGCCAGCAGCTTGGCCCCAGGACGCCGCGGGAACGAGCAGTACTTC. Protein sequence: CASSLAPGRRGNEQYF. The chain carries TRBV5-1 and TRBJ2-7; D perhaps matches TRBD2 (6 bases). This CDR3 contains 16 residues. Trimming left V 0 bases short and J 5 bases short, with 18 bases between. Germline loops: CDR1 SGHRS, CDR2 YFSETQ.

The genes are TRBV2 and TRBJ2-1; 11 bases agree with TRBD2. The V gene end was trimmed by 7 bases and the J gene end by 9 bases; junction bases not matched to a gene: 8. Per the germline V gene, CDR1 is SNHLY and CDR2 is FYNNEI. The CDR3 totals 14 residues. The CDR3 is CASTPRGTSGEQFF. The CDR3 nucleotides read TGTGCCAGCACCCCGAGGGGGACTAGCGGTGAGCAGTTCTTC.

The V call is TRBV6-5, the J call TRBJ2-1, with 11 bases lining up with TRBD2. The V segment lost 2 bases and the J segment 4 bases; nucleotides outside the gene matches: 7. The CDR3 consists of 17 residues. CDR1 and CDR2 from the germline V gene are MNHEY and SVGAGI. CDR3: CASSYMGVAGGYNEQFF. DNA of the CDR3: TGTGCCAGCAGTTACATGGGGGTAGCGGGAGGGTACAATGAGCAGTTCTTC.

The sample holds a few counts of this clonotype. The CDR3 loop is CSVRDYEQYF. The CDR3 DNA is TGCAGCGTACGGGACTACGAGCAGTACTTC. The chain recombines TRBV29-1 with TRBJ2-7; the D gene is possibly TRBD2 (5 bases). Germline V lookup: CDR1 SQVTM, CDR2 ANQGSEA. The CDR3 length is 10 residues. V was shortened by 6 bases and J by 3 bases, with 6 bases between the two germline ends.